Below are 5 T cell receptor beta chains sequenced from a single sample in a study of cytomegalovirus exposure and HLA in healthy donors. This PCR relied on a set of 60 Vbeta primers and 13 Jbeta primers. Only in-frame clones appear in the TCRdb table, and some are missing; sequencing was by immunoSEQ multiplex PCR. This table holds 100,000 to 150,000 clones, around 82% found once. Input material: PBMCs. The receptor set was obtained from a man aged 30 to 39 in good health and CMV-seropositive.

The chain is built from TRBV6-5 and TRBJ2-1, with 7 bases that match TRBD2. The germline gives CDR1 MNHEY, CDR2 SVGAGI. Trimming took 2 bases from V and 8 from J; bases not matched to a gene: 3. The CDR3 consists of 13 residues. CDR3 loop: CASSYGLGDEQFF. In nucleotides, the CDR3 is TGTGCCAGCAGTTACGGACTAGGAGATGAGCAGTTCTTC.

The rearrangement links TRBV28 to TRBJ1-2; TRBD1 aligns across 7 bases. The germline CDR1 and CDR2 sequences are MDHEN and SYDVKM. The ends lost 6 bases at V and 2 bases at J; junction bases unmatched: 3. The CDR3 extends over 13 amino acids. DNA for the CDR3: TGTGCCAGCAGCACACAGGGGAACTATGGCTACACCTTC. Encoded protein: CASSTQGNYGYTF.

The chain uses TRBV10-2 and TRBJ2-7; a possible D gene is TRBD2 (6 bases). This CDR3 contains 10 residues. Deletions cut 8 bases from V and 4 bases from J, with 6 bases between. Looked up from germline, CDR1 is WSHSY and CDR2 is SAAADI. CDR3 amino acids: CASGGYEQYF. Written as DNA, the CDR3 is TGCGCCAGCGGAGGGTACGAGCAGTACTTC.

This clone was picked up one time. The gene calls are TRBV19 and TRBJ2-1, with 7 nucleotides matching TRBD2. J gave up 5 bases and V 2 bases, and 6 bases lay outside the gene matches. Germline loops: CDR1 LNHDA, CDR2 SQIVND (reference sequence). CDR3 size: 15 residues. The CDR3 here is CASSIFAGADNEQFF. The CDR3, as DNA: TGTGCCAGTAGTATATTTGCGGGAGCCGACAATGAGCAGTTCTTC.

The rearrangement joins TRBV5-4 to TRBJ1-1, with D uncertain. V lost 6 bases and J 0 bases, leaving 12 bases between the germline ends. This CDR3 spans 14 amino acids. Germline V gene data show CDR1 as SGHNT and CDR2 as YYREEE (reference sequence). The CDR3 protein is CASTLREVNTEAFF. CDR3 in DNA: TGTGCCAGCACCCTGAGGGAGGTGAACACTGAAGCTTTCTTT.